One T cell receptor (beta chain) is described in this entry. What it recognizes is unknown. Other nucleotide sequences in the sample specify the same CDR3. Per germline, CDR1 SNHLY and CDR2 FYNNEI. CDR3 size: 14 residues. V lost 4 bases and J lost 4, with 11 bases in between. Amplification used 60 Vbeta primers and 13 Jbeta primers. Per the original methods: Later reanalysis found 75 million to 95 million unique TCR beta chains, around 10 million of them shared. Sequencing used immunoSEQ multiplex PCR; TCRdb keeps in-frame clones, though not all of them. For V, J and clone size, that table is used; D and trimming come from the DNA. The data contain under 200,000 clones, approximately 80% of them singletons. The sample is drawn from a study of cytomegalovirus exposure and HLA in healthy donors. Overall study results and limits: Associated with cytomegalovirus, according to the listing, were 150 to 200 TCR beta chains. Follow-up analysis seemed to connect common viral pathogens with several of the most significant clusters identified.

This clonotype originated in a woman in her 50s in good health and CMV-seronegative. Material for sequencing was PBMCs. V and J are TRBV2 and TRBJ1-5; a weak D match, TRBD1 (6 bases). DNA of the CDR3: TGTGCCAGCAGTGGCCAGGGGCGTAATCAGCCCCAGCATTTT. This translates into CASSGQGRNQPQHF.